These T cell receptor beta chains were read from a single sample in a study of cytomegalovirus exposure and HLA in healthy donors. Using immunoSEQ multiplex PCR, the repertoire was profiled, and TCRdb retains in-frame clones only, with some absent. The table records over 150,000 clones, 65% to 80% of them present only once. Sequenced: PBMCs. These receptors came from a woman aged 40 to 50 in good health and CMV-seronegative. CDR3s include the opening cysteine and the closing phenylalanine or tryptophan. The D gene is left open where the match is weak. Only part of the rows carry a size: once, few, many, or a class if the clone is expanded.

abundance: .
d_gene: TRBD2
j_gene: TRBJ2-7
v_gene: TRBV5-6
CDR3aa: CASSTATPSGSVYEQYF
CDR3nt: TGTGCCAGCAGCACCGCTACGCCTAGCGGGAGCGTCTACGAGCAGTACTTC

abundance: once
d_gene: TRBD1
j_gene: TRBJ1-1
v_gene: TRBV4-1
CDR3aa: CASSQDEGALRGTEAFF
CDR3nt: TGCGCCAGCAGCCAAGATGAGGGGGCGTTAAGGGGTACTGAAGCTTTCTTT

abundance: few
d_gene: TRBD1
j_gene: TRBJ2-2
v_gene: TRBV28
CDR3aa: CASSPSNRQGAGELFF
CDR3nt: TGTGCCAGCAGCCCTTCGAACCGACAGGGGGCCGGGGAGCTGTTTTTT

abundance: .
d_gene: TRBD1
j_gene: TRBJ1-2
v_gene: TRBV28
CDR3aa: CASSEYRGNPPGYTF
CDR3nt: TGTGCCAGCAGTGAGTACAGGGGAAACCCGCCTGGCTACACCTTC

abundance: .
d_gene: TRBD2
j_gene: TRBJ2-1
v_gene: TRBV5-1
CDR3aa: CASSLGLAGTYNEQFF
CDR3nt: TGCGCCAGCAGCTTAGGACTAGCGGGAACTTACAATGAGCAGTTCTTC

abundance: .
d_gene: TRBD1
j_gene: TRBJ2-6
v_gene: TRBV5-4
CDR3aa: CASSLDRVISGANVLTF
CDR3nt: TGTGCCAGCAGTTTGGACAGGGTGATCTCTGGGGCCAACGTCCTGACTTTC

abundance: .
d_gene: TRBD1
j_gene: TRBJ1-1
v_gene: TRBV11-2
CDR3aa: CASSPLDRARGFF
CDR3nt: TGTGCCAGCAGCCCCCTTGACAGGGCCAGGGGTTTCTTT

abundance: .
d_gene: .
j_gene: TRBJ2-5
v_gene: TRBV7-9
CDR3aa: CASSFGQQETQYF
CDR3nt: TGTGCCAGCAGCTTCGGACAGCAAGAGACCCAGTACTTC

abundance: .
d_gene: .
j_gene: TRBJ2-3
v_gene: TRBV27
CDR3aa: CASSLVVGTDTQYF
CDR3nt: TGTGCCAGCAGTTTGGTTGTCGGGACAGATACGCAGTATTTT

abundance: .
d_gene: .
j_gene: TRBJ1-1
v_gene: TRBV5-6
CDR3aa: CASSWGGETGRAFF
CDR3nt: TGTGCCAGCAGCTGGGGGGGGGAGACGGGCAGAGCTTTCTTT

abundance: .
d_gene: .
j_gene: TRBJ1-1
v_gene: TRBV15
CDR3aa: CATSRDIGTEAFF
CDR3nt: TGTGCCACCAGCAGAGATATCGGGACAGAAGCTTTCTTT

abundance: .
d_gene: .
j_gene: TRBJ2-3
v_gene: TRBV29-1
CDR3aa: CSASRDLADTQYF
CDR3nt: TGCAGCGCTTCTAGAGATCTGGCAGATACGCAGTATTTT

abundance: .
d_gene: TRBD1
j_gene: TRBJ1-4
v_gene: TRBV4-1
CDR3aa: CASSQSGQAGANEKLFF
CDR3nt: TGCGCCAGCAGCCAATCGGGACAGGCTGGGGCTAATGAAAAACTGTTTTTT

abundance: .
d_gene: TRBD2
j_gene: TRBJ2-5
v_gene: TRBV9
CDR3aa: CASSPGLAGGPMAQYF
CDR3nt: TGTGCCAGCAGCCCAGGACTAGCGGGGGGGCCTATGGCCCAGTACTTC

abundance: .
d_gene: .
j_gene: TRBJ1-3
v_gene: TRBV6-6
CDR3aa: CASSPRDTIYF
CDR3nt: TGTGCCAGCAGCCCCCGGGACACCATATATTTT

abundance: .
d_gene: TRBD2
j_gene: TRBJ2-3
v_gene: TRBV12-5
CDR3aa: CASGLGSGGATDTQYF
CDR3nt: TGTGCTAGTGGTTTGGGTTCCGGGGGGGCAACAGATACGCAGTATTTT

abundance: .
d_gene: .
j_gene: TRBJ2-2
v_gene: TRBV6-1
CDR3aa: CASSDGVGELFF
CDR3nt: TGTGCCAGCAGTGACGGGGTCGGGGAGCTGTTTTTT